The T cell receptor (beta chain) described here comes from a study of blood T cell repertoires in COVID-19. V shed 8 bases and J 1 base; nucleotides not matched to a gene: 3. The length of the CDR3 is 14 residues. The germline V gene has CDR1 SGHVS and CDR2 FQNEAQ. The data were produced by immunoSEQ multiplex PCR, yet TCRdb's version contains in-frame clones alone and is incomplete. The sample consists of under 200,000 clones, roughly four fifths of them appearing once. In this sample, this clone turned up a few times. The sequence was obtained from a man aged 45-65 years who had recovered from COVID-19. The chain employs TRBV7-8 and TRBJ2-2, with TRBD2 matching over 8 bases. Sequencing was carried out using PBMCs or T cells enriched from blood (not recorded which). In nucleotides, the CDR3 is TGTGCCAGCCGGCTAGCGGGGAACACCGGGGAGCTGTTTTTT. Protein: CASRLAGNTGELFF.